A single T cell receptor beta chain is shown here with its context. The data belong to a study of CD8 T cells in ankylosing spondylitis. TCRdb passed the 5' RACE reads through MiXCR, listing each CDR3 protein once. The sample yields more than 150,000 distinct CDR3 sequences, around 13% seen once. Germline V gene data show CDR1 as MNHEY and CDR2 as SMNVEV (reference sequence). This CDR3 region has 14 residues. After removal of 4 bases from V and 4 bases from J, the junction contained 4 bases not matched to a gene. The chain uses TRBV27 and TRBJ1-5; 7 bases line up with TRBD1. Sequencing input: blood, either unsorted or a sorted T cell fraction (not recorded which). The TCR was taken from a male donor with ankylosing spondylitis or in good health (not recorded which). CDR3 DNA sequence: TGTGCCAGCAGTTCGGGACAGAGGAATCAGCCCCAGCATTTT. It encodes CASSSGQRNQPQHF.